The clone carrying this TCR beta chain was found many times. Its specificity is not known. V was clipped by 6 bases and J by 4 bases; unmatched bases: 10. Germline V gene sequence: CDR1 SGHTA, CDR2 FQGNSA. This CDR3 spans 15 amino acids. This sample was included in a study of neurological immune-mediated disorders. Whole-study results and caveats: HTLV-1-associated myelopathy led in TCR clonal expansion, while multiple sclerosis ranked lowest, below healthy controls. No CDR3 amino acid sequences were shared by expanded clones across subjects, suggesting private repertoires in all groups.

5'RACE employing 10-nucleotide random UMIs yielded the cDNA. Via MiXCR, TCRdb re-called the 5' RACE reads, giving one row per CDR3 protein. The sample comprises over 35,000 distinct CDR3 sequences, approximately 2.4% of which are singletons, and less than 3% rests with the top ten. The unsorted libraries were prepared from 2 million PBMCs (stored at -80 C). The chain is built from TRBV7-2 and TRBJ1-2; TRBD1 agrees at 8 bases. This clonotype was sampled from a man aged 50 to 60 with multiple sclerosis. The sequenced sample was PBMCs. CDR3 DNA sequence: TGTGCCAGCAGTCGGGGGGACAGGAATGGCTATGGCTACACCTTC. It yields the protein CASSRGDRNGYGYTF.